A single sample is the source of the 13 T cell receptor beta chains below, sequenced in a study of blood T cell repertoires in COVID-19. Method: immunoSEQ multiplex PCR; TCRdb's copy keeps in-frame clones and lacks some. The table has more than 200,000 clones, roughly 90% seen once. The specimen was peripheral blood. These receptors all stem from a woman in her thirties or forties who had recovered from COVID-19.

The count of this clone is one. The chain links TRBV30 to TRBJ2-1, with D hard to call. CDR1 is GTSNPN, CDR2 SVGIG, per germline (reference sequence). There are 12 residues in the CDR3. With 1 base removed from V and 8 bases from J, the gap between germline ends came to 9 bases. This chain's CDR3 is CAWSGLLDEQFF. Here the CDR3 DNA reads TGTGCCTGGAGTGGACTGTTGGATGAGCAGTTCTTC. The complete variable domain, with remaining parts taken from reference TRBV30 and TRBJ2-1, reads SQTIHQWPATLVQPVGSPLSLECTVEGTSNPNLYWYRQAAGRGLQLLFYSVGIGQISSEVPQNLSASRPQDRQFILSSKKLLLSDSGFYLCAWSGLLDEQFFGPGTRLTVL.

This sequence joins TRBV3-1 (or the pseudogene TRBV3-2) and TRBJ2-1; D is unclear. CDR1 LGHDT and CDR2 YNNKEL come from the germline V gene (reference sequence). The CDR3 extends over 12 amino acids. V was pared by 4 bases and J by 5 bases, with 6 bases between. The CDR3 protein is CASSRTDNEQFF. CDR3 sequence (DNA): TGTGCCAGCAGCCGTACGGACAATGAGCAGTTCTTC.

V is TRBV27 and J is TRBJ1-5; 7 bases line up with TRBD1. V dropped 6 bases and J dropped 6; count of bases not matched to a gene: 14. The CDR3 loop spans 16 amino acids. The germline CDR1 and CDR2 sequences are MNHEY and SMNVEV (reference sequence). CDR3 in amino acids: CASSSLTGRVSQPQHF. CDR3 sequence (DNA): TGTGCCAGCAGCTCCTTGACAGGGCGGGTAAGTCAGCCCCAGCATTTT.

This chain uses TRBV4-2 with TRBJ2-3, with 14 bases identical to TRBD2. Per germline, CDR1 LGHNA and CDR2 YNFKEQ. The V segment lost 5 bases and the J segment 3 bases; nucleotides outside the gene matches: 4. The CDR3 sequence is 16 residues long. The CDR3 is CASSGTSGRRTDTQYF. The CDR3 bases are TGTGCCAGCAGCGGGACTAGCGGGAGAAGGACAGATACGCAGTATTTT.

CDR3 sequence: CASSQDERTVHSPLHF. CDR3 bases: TGCGCCAGCAGCCAAGATGAGAGGACAGTCCATTCACCCCTCCACTTT. The chain joins TRBV4-1 to TRBJ1-6; D might be TRBD1 (6 bases). CDR1 is MGHRA, CDR2 YSYEKL, per germline. There are 16 residues in the CDR3. The V end was cut by 0 bases, the J end by 8 bases, with 14 bases between.

The rearrangement links TRBV29-1 to TRBJ2-3, with 12 bases lining up with TRBD2. The germline V gene has CDR1 SQVTM and CDR2 ANQGSEA. There are 15 residues in the CDR3. V trimming: 4 bases; J trimming: 6 bases; junction bases outside the gene matches: 8. The CDR3 nucleotides are TGCAGCGTTGGTCGGCTAGCGGGAGGGCCGGATACGCAGTATTTT. Its translation is CSVGRLAGGPDTQYF.

The chain is built from TRBV19 and TRBJ1-5; D is undetermined. The V gene's germline CDR1 is LNHDA and CDR2 SQIVND (reference sequence). CDR3 length equals 15 residues. Trimming pared 5 bases from V and 0 bases from J, leaving 11 bases between. CDR3 nucleotides: TGTGCCAGTAGTGTCACCGGGAATAGCAATCAGCCCCAGCATTTT. Its protein product is CASSVTGNSNQPQHF. Complete variable domain (other parts from reference TRBV19 and TRBJ1-5): DGGITQSPKYLFRKEGQNVTLSCEQNLNHDAMYWYRQDPGQGLRLIYYSQIVNDFQKGDIAEGYSVSREKKESFPLTVTSAQKNPTAFYLCASSVTGNSNQPQHFGDGTRLSIL.

The CDR3 DNA is TGTGCCAGCAGTTACTCGTACGGGGAGGGAAACTATGGCTACACCTTC. Translating gives CASSYSYGEGNYGYTF. The chain employs TRBV6-5 and TRBJ1-2, with unresolved D. CDR3 length: 16 residues. Germline-derived CDR1 and CDR2 are MNHEY and SVGAGI. V shed 0 bases and J shed 2 bases, with 13 bases lying between them.

This clone was observed at least ten times. This sequence joins TRBV7-9 and TRBJ2-1, with TRBD2 matching over 13 bases. Germline values: CDR1 SEHNR, CDR2 FQNEAQ (reference sequence). Trimming took 5 bases from V and 5 from J; bases not matched to a gene: 9. The CDR3 sequence is 17 residues long. The CDR3 DNA is TGTGCCAGCAGCCGGCGGGGACTAGCGGGAACCCACAATGAGCAGTTCTTC. Protein sequence: CASSRRGLAGTHNEQFF. Full variable domain (rest looked up from reference TRBV7-9 and TRBJ2-1): DTGVSQNPRHKITKRGQNVTFRCDPISEHNRLYWYRQTLGQGPEFLTYFQNEAQLEKSRLLSDRFSAERPKGSFSTLEIQRTEQGDSAMYLCASSRRGLAGTHNEQFFGPGTRLTVL.

The gene calls are TRBV3-1 (or the pseudogene TRBV3-2) and TRBJ2-3, with 8 bases fitting TRBD1. The length of the CDR3 is 19 residues. Germline V gene sequence: CDR1 LGHDT, CDR2 YNNKEL (reference sequence). V lost 3 bases to trimming and J lost 3 bases; unmatched junction nucleotides: 17. In DNA, the CDR3 is TGTGCCAGCAGCCACAGGGACAGGCGGTGTTCCACAGAAACAGATACGCAGTATTTT. It translates to CASSHRDRRCSTETDTQYF.

The genes are TRBV7-8 and TRBJ1-4; no reliable D call. Looked up from germline, CDR1 is SGHVS and CDR2 is FQNEAQ. The ends were cut back, 4 bases at V and 8 bases at J, with 11 bases in the middle. The CDR3 extends over 13 amino acids. The CDR3 DNA reads TGTGCCAGCAGCTGGCCTGGGCAGGAAAAACTGTTTTTT. It yields the protein CASSWPGQEKLFF.

This clone was seen only once. This chain connects TRBV9 to TRBJ2-1, with 11 nucleotides matching TRBD2. The CDR3 is made up of 15 amino acids. V was clipped by 2 bases and J by 6 bases; unmatched bases: 4. The germline V gene has CDR1 SGDLS and CDR2 YYNGEE. The chain's CDR3 is CASSVTSGRTNEQFF. As DNA, the CDR3 is TGTGCCAGCAGCGTCACTAGCGGGAGAACCAATGAGCAGTTCTTC.

The rearrangement uses TRBV18 and TRBJ2-7; a possible D gene is TRBD2 (11 bases). Per the germline V gene, CDR1 is KGHSH and CDR2 is LQKENI. The V end lost 1 base, the J end lost 2 bases, and 21 bases lay between the germline ends. The CDR3 has 18 residues. The CDR3 loop reads CASSPQGQGTSGAYEQYF. The CDR3 DNA is TGTGCCAGCTCACCACAGGGACAGGGGACTAGCGGTGCCTACGAGCAGTACTTC.